The 10 T cell receptor beta chains below were found in one sample sequenced in a study of blood T cell repertoires in COVID-19. Clones were sequenced by immunoSEQ multiplex PCR, and TCRdb holds only the in-frame ones, with some missing. The table lists roughly 230,000 clones, about 82% of them singletons. The sequencing sample was made of peripheral blood. These receptors originate from a woman aged 60-70 years with active or convalescent COVID-19.

The rearrangement joins TRBV2 to TRBJ2-1; TRBD2 matches 13 bases. The J segment lost 5 bases and the V segment lost 10 bases, leaving 5 bases of the junction unmatched. The CDR3 has 14 residues. Germline V lookup: CDR1 SNHLY, CDR2 FYNNEI. CDR3 DNA: TGTGCCACCCTGGGACTAGCGGGGAACAATGAGCAGTTCTTC. It encodes CATLGLAGNNEQFF.

This chain joins TRBV10-3 and TRBJ2-1; 8 bases map to TRBD1. Unmatched junction bases numbered 7, after V lost 11 bases and J lost 7 bases. Per the germline V gene, CDR1 is ENHRY and CDR2 is SYGVKD. The CDR3 length is 12 residues. The CDR3 sequence: CALGQGGNEQFF. DNA of the CDR3: TGTGCCCTAGGACAGGGAGGAAATGAGCAGTTCTTC.

The genes are TRBV18 and TRBJ1-5; 12 bases line up with TRBD1. Germline CDR1 and CDR2: KGHSH and LQKENI. The CDR3 spans 14 residues. Trimming at V came to 4 bases and at J to 9 bases, leaving 4 bases not matched to a gene. The CDR3 bases are TGTGCCAGCTCACTGGGACAGGGGGCGCGGCCCCAGCATTTT. It is translated as CASSLGQGARPQHF.

This chain uses TRBV30 with TRBJ1-4; 9 nucleotides match TRBD1. Germline values: CDR1 GTSNPN, CDR2 SVGIG (reference sequence). The CDR3 is 11 residues long. The V segment lost 2 bases and the J segment 15 bases; nucleotides outside the gene matches: 4. Written as DNA, the CDR3 is TGTGCCTGGAGTTTTACAGGGGGCGTGTTTTTT. Amino acid sequence: CAWSFTGGVFF.

This sequence joins TRBV3-1 (or the pseudogene TRBV3-2) and TRBJ2-2; 8 bases fit TRBD1. From germline, CDR1 is LGHDT and CDR2 YNNKEL (reference sequence). J was trimmed by 5 bases and V by 4 bases; bases with no gene match: 9. The CDR3 totals 16 residues. CDR3 in amino acids: CASSPVPTGVTGELFF. In nucleotides, the CDR3 is TGTGCCAGCAGCCCAGTCCCGACAGGGGTTACCGGGGAGCTGTTTTTT.

This chain joins TRBV19 and TRBJ1-5; tentative D call: TRBD1 (5 bases). V lost 1 base, J lost 2 bases, and 24 bases lay in between. The CDR3 consists of 20 residues. Per germline, CDR1 LNHDA and CDR2 SQIVND (reference sequence). The CDR3 sequence is CASSIVGGTYGIWGNQPQHF. In DNA, the CDR3 is TGTGCCAGTAGTATAGTTGGGGGGACCTACGGTATTTGGGGCAATCAGCCCCAGCATTTT.

The CDR3 protein is CSVEVAGMVNEQFF. In DNA, the CDR3 is TGCAGCGTTGAGGTAGCGGGGATGGTAAATGAGCAGTTCTTC. The chain combines TRBV29-1 with TRBJ2-1; TRBD2 matches at 8 bases. Germline V lookup: CDR1 SQVTM, CDR2 ANQGSEA. The CDR3 has 14 residues. J gave up 7 bases and V 3 bases, and 8 bases lay outside the gene matches.

The chain uses TRBV11-2 and TRBJ1-3; 8 bases fit TRBD1. CDR3 length: 17 amino acids. CDR1 is SGHAT and CDR2 is FQNNGV in the germline V gene. J gave up 2 bases and V 1 base, and 7 bases lay outside the gene matches. The CDR3 bases are TGTGCCAGCAGCTTAGTGGCGACAGGGGAGGCTGGAAACACCATATATTTT. Translating gives CASSLVATGEAGNTIYF.

This clone was observed once. J is TRBJ2-1 and V is TRBV19; 8 nucleotides match TRBD2. There are 16 residues in the CDR3. Germline trimming cut 5 bases from V and 4 bases from J; bases unmatched to any gene: 10. From germline, CDR1 is LNHDA and CDR2 SQIVND (reference sequence). Here the CDR3 reads CASSRSAGAPYNEQFF. CDR3 DNA sequence: TGTGCCAGTAGTCGCTCAGCGGGAGCCCCTTACAATGAGCAGTTCTTC.

This clone has more than one count but fewer than ten. The CDR3 DNA reads TGTGCCAGCAGCTCCCAGTTATATAATGAAAAACTGTTTTTT. This sequence encodes CASSSQLYNEKLFF. The gene calls are TRBV7-9 and TRBJ1-4; D gene uncertain. Per germline, CDR1 SEHNR and CDR2 FQNEAQ (reference sequence). V lost 4 bases, J lost 4 bases, and 10 bases lay in between. The CDR3 loop spans 14 amino acids.